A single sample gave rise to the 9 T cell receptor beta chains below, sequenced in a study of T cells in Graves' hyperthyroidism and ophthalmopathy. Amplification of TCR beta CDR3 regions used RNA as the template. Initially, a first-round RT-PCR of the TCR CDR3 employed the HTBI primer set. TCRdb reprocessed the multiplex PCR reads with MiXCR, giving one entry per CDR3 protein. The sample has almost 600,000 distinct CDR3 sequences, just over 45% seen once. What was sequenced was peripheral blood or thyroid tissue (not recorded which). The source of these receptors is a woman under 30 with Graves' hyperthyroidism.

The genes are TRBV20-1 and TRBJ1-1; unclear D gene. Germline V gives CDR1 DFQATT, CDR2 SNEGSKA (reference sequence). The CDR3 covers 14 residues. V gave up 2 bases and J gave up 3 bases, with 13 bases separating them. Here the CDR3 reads CSARSGEGDTEAFF. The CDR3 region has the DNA TGCAGTGCTAGATCCGGGGAAGGAGACACTGAAGCTTTCTTT.

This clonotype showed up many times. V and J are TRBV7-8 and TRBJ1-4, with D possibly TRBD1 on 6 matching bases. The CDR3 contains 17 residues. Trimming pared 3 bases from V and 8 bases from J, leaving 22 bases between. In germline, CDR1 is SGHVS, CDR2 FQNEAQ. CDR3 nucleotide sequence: TGTGCCAGCAGCTTCTCCGCGTGGGCAGGGGCGGACGAAAAACTGTTTTTT. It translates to CASSFSAWAGADEKLFF.

DNA of the CDR3: TGCGCCAGCAGCCAAAGACAGGGGGCAGATACGCAGTATTTT. Protein: CASSQRQGADTQYF. The rearrangement joins TRBV4-1 to TRBJ2-3, with 9 bases aligning to TRBD1. Germline lookup yields CDR1 MGHRA and CDR2 YSYEKL. V was clipped by 2 bases and J by 4 bases; unmatched bases: 1. The CDR3 extends over 14 amino acids.

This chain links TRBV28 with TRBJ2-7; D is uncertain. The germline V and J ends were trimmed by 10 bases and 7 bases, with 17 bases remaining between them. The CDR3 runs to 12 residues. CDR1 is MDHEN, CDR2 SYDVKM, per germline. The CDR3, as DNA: TGTGCCACCTCCCCCCCCATGGTAGAGCAGTACTTC. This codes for CATSPPMVEQYF.

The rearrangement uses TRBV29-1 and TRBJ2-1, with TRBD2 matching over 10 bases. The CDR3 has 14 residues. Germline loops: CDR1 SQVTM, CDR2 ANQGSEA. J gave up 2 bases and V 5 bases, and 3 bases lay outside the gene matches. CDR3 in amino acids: CSVPAGGPYNEQFF. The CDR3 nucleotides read TGCAGCGTTCCAGCGGGAGGGCCCTACAATGAGCAGTTCTTC.

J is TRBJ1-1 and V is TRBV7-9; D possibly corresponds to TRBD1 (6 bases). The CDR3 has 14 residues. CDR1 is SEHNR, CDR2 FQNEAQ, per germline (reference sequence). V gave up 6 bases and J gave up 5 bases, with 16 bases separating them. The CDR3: CASSLPTGWTEAFF. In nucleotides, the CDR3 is TGTGCCAGCAGTTTGCCGACAGGTTGGACTGAAGCTTTCTTT.

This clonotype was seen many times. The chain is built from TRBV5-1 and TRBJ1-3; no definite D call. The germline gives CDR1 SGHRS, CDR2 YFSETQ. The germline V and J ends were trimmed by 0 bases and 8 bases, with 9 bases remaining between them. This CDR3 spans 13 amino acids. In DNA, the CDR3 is TGCGCCAGCAGCTTGGAGCCCGCGGACACCATATATTTT. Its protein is CASSLEPADTIYF.

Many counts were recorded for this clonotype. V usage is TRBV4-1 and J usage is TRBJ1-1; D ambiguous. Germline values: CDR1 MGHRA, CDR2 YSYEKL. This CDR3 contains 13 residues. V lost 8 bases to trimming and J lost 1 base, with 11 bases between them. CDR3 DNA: TGCGCCAGCTCGAAAGGGCCGAACACTGAAGCTTTCTTT. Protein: CASSKGPNTEAFF.

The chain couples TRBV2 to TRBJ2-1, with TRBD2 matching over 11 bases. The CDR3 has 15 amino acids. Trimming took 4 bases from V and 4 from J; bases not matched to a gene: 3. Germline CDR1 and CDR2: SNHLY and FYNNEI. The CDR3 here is CASSAGLAAYNEQFF. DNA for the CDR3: TGTGCCAGCAGTGCGGGACTAGCGGCGTACAATGAGCAGTTCTTC.